These T cell receptor beta chains were read from a single sample in a study of T cell responses to AZD1222 COVID-19 vaccine. This table comes from immunoSEQ multiplex PCR, and its TCRdb copy is limited to in-frame clones, with some not included. The table lists 150,000 to 200,000 clones, roughly 93% of them singletons, with about 3.9% in the top ten. The material was peripheral blood, obtained on day 0 of AZD1222 vaccination. The receptor source for this set is an adult in good health. CDR3s include the opening cysteine and the closing phenylalanine or tryptophan. Each record gives: V gene, D gene, clone size, J gene, CDR3 protein, CDR3 DNA. The D gene is left open where the match is weak. Only part of the rows carry a size: once, few, many, or a class if the clone is expanded.

V gene: TRBV4-2; D gene: TRBD2; clone size: -; J gene: TRBJ2-3; CDR3 protein: CASSQDLRLAGGNTQYF; CDR3 DNA: TGTGCCAGCAGCCAAGATCTTAGGCTAGCGGGGGGAAATACGCAGTATTTT
V gene: TRBV2; D gene: -; clone size: -; J gene: TRBJ1-3; CDR3 protein: CASTDLSRSGNTIYF; CDR3 DNA: TGTGCCAGCACCGACCTATCAAGGAGCGGAAACACCATATATTTT
V gene: TRBV5-8; D gene: -; clone size: few; J gene: TRBJ1-3; CDR3 protein: CASSPPRGNSGNTIYF; CDR3 DNA: TGTGCCAGCAGCCCCCCCCGAGGGAACTCTGGAAACACCATATATTTT
V gene: TRBV11-2; D gene: -; clone size: -; J gene: TRBJ2-7; CDR3 protein: CASSLDGDGQYF; CDR3 DNA: TGTGCCAGCAGCTTAGATGGAGACGGGCAGTACTTC
V gene: TRBV5-1; D gene: -; clone size: -; J gene: TRBJ1-4; CDR3 protein: CASSLPLGGTNEKLFF; CDR3 DNA: TGCGCCAGCAGCTTGCCTTTGGGGGGAACTAATGAAAAACTGTTTTTT
V gene: TRBV6-5; D gene: -; clone size: -; J gene: TRBJ2-2; CDR3 protein: CASSLVAAGSTGELFF; CDR3 DNA: TGTGCCAGCAGTTTAGTGGCGGCAGGGTCCACCGGGGAGCTGTTTTTT
V gene: TRBV29-1; D gene: -; clone size: -; J gene: TRBJ1-1; CDR3 protein: CSVHGLMNTEAFF; CDR3 DNA: TGCAGCGTCCACGGACTTATGAACACTGAAGCTTTCTTT
V gene: TRBV4-1; D gene: TRBD1; clone size: -; J gene: TRBJ1-2; CDR3 protein: CASSQDHFAGGLGYTF; CDR3 DNA: TGCGCCAGCAGCCAAGATCATTTTGCAGGGGGACTTGGCTACACCTTC
V gene: TRBV4-1; D gene: TRBD2; clone size: once; J gene: TRBJ2-1; CDR3 protein: CASSPGLAAYNEQFF; CDR3 DNA: TGCGCCAGCAGTCCGGGACTAGCGGCTTACAATGAGCAGTTCTTC
V gene: TRBV29-1; D gene: TRBD2; clone size: -; J gene: TRBJ2-7; CDR3 protein: CSVATSAILDLGQYF; CDR3 DNA: TGCAGCGTAGCGACTAGCGCAATTCTGGATCTAGGTCAGTACTTC
V gene: TRBV15; D gene: -; clone size: -; J gene: TRBJ1-4; CDR3 protein: CATSRGTLSEKLFF; CDR3 DNA: TGTGCCACCAGCAGAGGGACTTTAAGTGAAAAACTGTTTTTT
V gene: TRBV6-5; D gene: -; clone size: -; J gene: TRBJ1-1; CDR3 protein: CASSYGQGNTEAFF; CDR3 DNA: TGTGCCAGCAGTTACGGGCAGGGGAACACTGAAGCTTTCTTT
V gene: TRBV10-3; D gene: -; clone size: -; J gene: TRBJ2-1; CDR3 protein: CAISASSYNEQFF; CDR3 DNA: TGTGCCATCAGTGCCAGCTCCTACAATGAGCAGTTCTTC
V gene: TRBV6-5; D gene: -; clone size: few; J gene: TRBJ2-7; CDR3 protein: CASSYGASRETYEQYF; CDR3 DNA: TGTGCCAGCAGTTACGGGGCGAGCAGGGAGACCTACGAGCAGTACTTC
V gene: TRBV5-1; D gene: -; clone size: -; J gene: TRBJ1-6; CDR3 protein: CASSLAGRERSPLHF; CDR3 DNA: TGCGCCAGCAGCTTGGCGGGCAGGGAGCGTTCACCCCTCCACTTT
V gene: TRBV16; D gene: -; clone size: -; J gene: TRBJ2-2; CDR3 protein: CASSPEGTGTGELFF; CDR3 DNA: TGTGCCAGCAGCCCCGAGGGAACAGGCACCGGGGAGCTGTTTTTT
V gene: TRBV10-2; D gene: -; clone size: -; J gene: TRBJ1-5; CDR3 protein: CASRRRENQPQHF; CDR3 DNA: TGCGCCAGCAGGAGGCGGGAAAATCAGCCCCAGCATTTT
V gene: TRBV12-3/TRBV12-4; D gene: -; clone size: -; J gene: TRBJ1-2; CDR3 protein: CASSLATGGGYTF; CDR3 DNA: TGTGCCAGCAGTTTAGCCACGGGGGGTGGCTACACCTTC
V gene: TRBV20-1; D gene: -; clone size: once; J gene: TRBJ1-2; CDR3 protein: CSADYFYGYTF; CDR3 DNA: TGCAGTGCTGATTATTTCTATGGCTACACCTTC
V gene: TRBV10-3; D gene: TRBD1; clone size: -; J gene: TRBJ1-1; CDR3 protein: CAISDSWDRDTEAFF; CDR3 DNA: TGTGCCATCAGTGATAGTTGGGACAGGGACACTGAAGCTTTCTTT
V gene: TRBV9; D gene: -; clone size: -; J gene: TRBJ2-2; CDR3 protein: CASNLRAGGELFF; CDR3 DNA: TGTGCCAGCAACCTCCGGGCGGGCGGGGAGCTGTTTTTT
V gene: TRBV18; D gene: -; clone size: -; J gene: TRBJ1-1; CDR3 protein: CASSLDLNTEAFF; CDR3 DNA: TGTGCCAGCTCTCTGGACTTGAACACTGAAGCTTTCTTT
V gene: TRBV4-1; D gene: -; clone size: -; J gene: TRBJ2-2; CDR3 protein: CASSLAEDTGELFF; CDR3 DNA: TGCGCCAGCAGCCTTGCCGAAGACACCGGGGAGCTGTTTTTT
V gene: TRBV2; D gene: -; clone size: -; J gene: TRBJ2-1; CDR3 protein: CASSEAGAGSTEQFF; CDR3 DNA: TGTGCCAGCAGTGAAGCAGGGGCTGGATCGACGGAGCAGTTCTTC
V gene: TRBV27; D gene: -; clone size: -; J gene: TRBJ1-5; CDR3 protein: CASSLQGTDQPQHF; CDR3 DNA: TGTGCCAGCAGCCTCCAGGGGACCGATCAGCCCCAGCATTTT
V gene: TRBV6-6; D gene: -; clone size: -; J gene: TRBJ1-4; CDR3 protein: CASRDFRRDEEKLFF; CDR3 DNA: TGTGCCAGCAGGGATTTTCGGAGGGATGAAGAAAAACTGTTTTTT
V gene: TRBV12-3/TRBV12-4; D gene: -; clone size: once; J gene: TRBJ1-5; CDR3 protein: CASSLFVNQPQHF; CDR3 DNA: TGTGCCAGCAGTTTGTTTGTCAATCAGCCCCAGCATTTT
V gene: TRBV15; D gene: -; clone size: -; J gene: TRBJ2-1; CDR3 protein: CATSRDRLAQYNEQFF; CDR3 DNA: TGTGCCACCAGCAGAGATCGCCTAGCGCAGTACAATGAGCAGTTCTTC
V gene: TRBV12-3/TRBV12-4; D gene: -; clone size: -; J gene: TRBJ1-2; CDR3 protein: CASSPQGVFGYTF; CDR3 DNA: TGTGCCAGCAGCCCACAGGGTGTTTTTGGCTACACCTTC
V gene: TRBV7-2; D gene: TRBD2; clone size: -; J gene: TRBJ2-1; CDR3 protein: CASSLSRGGLYEQFF; CDR3 DNA: TGTGCCAGCAGCTTATCCCGGGGGGGCTTGTATGAGCAGTTCTTC
V gene: TRBV7-8; D gene: TRBD1; clone size: -; J gene: TRBJ2-7; CDR3 protein: CASSRDSSYEQYF; CDR3 DNA: TGTGCCAGCAGTCGGGACAGCTCCTACGAGCAGTACTTC
V gene: TRBV9; D gene: -; clone size: -; J gene: TRBJ2-5; CDR3 protein: CASSFRGGETQYF; CDR3 DNA: TGTGCCAGCAGCTTCCGGGGTGGGGAGACCCAGTACTTC
V gene: TRBV6-5; D gene: -; clone size: -; J gene: TRBJ1-5; CDR3 protein: CASSPINSNQPQHF; CDR3 DNA: TGTGCCAGCAGTCCGATAAATAGCAATCAGCCCCAGCATTTT
V gene: TRBV19; D gene: -; clone size: -; J gene: TRBJ1-5; CDR3 protein: CASSIKGRGGNQPQHF; CDR3 DNA: TGTGCCAGTAGTATTAAGGGCAGGGGCGGCAATCAGCCCCAGCATTTT
V gene: TRBV28; D gene: TRBD2; clone size: -; J gene: TRBJ2-5; CDR3 protein: CASSERVGTSGSEETQYF; CDR3 DNA: TGTGCCAGCAGCGAAAGGGTCGGGACTAGCGGGAGTGAAGAGACCCAGTACTTC
V gene: TRBV5-1; D gene: -; clone size: -; J gene: TRBJ1-2; CDR3 protein: CASTSPESAGYGYTF; CDR3 DNA: TGCGCCAGCACCTCCCCCGAAAGCGCTGGCTATGGCTACACCTTC
V gene: TRBV16; D gene: -; clone size: -; J gene: TRBJ2-7; CDR3 protein: CASSRAGGIGYEQYF; CDR3 DNA: TGTGCCAGCAGCCGGGCTGGGGGGATTGGTTACGAGCAGTACTTC
V gene: TRBV5-1; D gene: -; clone size: -; J gene: TRBJ2-5; CDR3 protein: CASGITLTPQETQYF; CDR3 DNA: TGCGCCAGCGGAATTACACTAACTCCTCAAGAGACCCAGTACTTC
V gene: TRBV10-3; D gene: -; clone size: -; J gene: TRBJ1-5; CDR3 protein: CAISAREWEPQHF; CDR3 DNA: TGTGCCATCAGTGCGAGGGAGTGGGAGCCCCAGCATTTT
V gene: TRBV7-9; D gene: -; clone size: -; J gene: TRBJ1-6; CDR3 protein: CASSSPPGHPNSPLHF; CDR3 DNA: TGTGCCAGCAGCTCCCCCCCGGGACACCCTAATTCACCCCTCCACTTT
V gene: TRBV2; D gene: -; clone size: once; J gene: TRBJ1-2; CDR3 protein: CASSEAGRADYGYTF; CDR3 DNA: TGTGCCAGCAGTGAAGCTGGAAGGGCCGACTATGGCTACACCTTC
V gene: TRBV2; D gene: TRBD2; clone size: -; J gene: TRBJ2-1; CDR3 protein: CASSEALGGTSGYNEQFF; CDR3 DNA: TGTGCCAGCAGTGAAGCGCTAGGGGGGACTAGCGGATACAATGAGCAGTTCTTC
V gene: TRBV24-1; D gene: -; clone size: few; J gene: TRBJ1-2; CDR3 protein: CATSDPGTPPYGYTF; CDR3 DNA: TGTGCCACCAGTGATCCGGGGACCCCTCCCTATGGCTACACCTTC
V gene: TRBV5-1; D gene: TRBD1; clone size: -; J gene: TRBJ1-1; CDR3 protein: CASSTQGNMNTEAFF; CDR3 DNA: TGCGCCAGCTCGACACAGGGGAACATGAACACTGAAGCTTTCTTT